Reported below is one T cell receptor beta chain. In its sample, this clonotype was seen a few times. Its antigen has not been determined. Qualities for individual bases were not recorded, and no much larger clone is one base off. The source of the sample is a study of identical twins (dated by TCRdb to 2016 to 2017). Context from the whole study: To test whether fetal clonotypes persist, the study used deep sequencing on TCR alpha and beta repertoires from monozygotic twins, unrelated adults of various ages, and cord blood. Replicate twin experiments were performed at different times using different library preparation protocols to rule out contamination. On the study overall, not on this receptor specifically: Compared with coincidental sharing between unrelated individuals, an excess of low generation-probability sequences was observed among out-of-frame TCR alpha sequences shared between twins. Abundant cord blood beta clonotypes had fewer insertions, young adult naive repertoires showed a similar but weaker trend, and memory repertoires showed no such trend. Recombination models systematically underestimated out-of-frame TCR alpha sharing in monozygotic twins but agreed with sharing between unrelated individuals. Invariant T cells such as MAIT and iNKT could partly confound zero-insertion analyses, although diverse VJ usage argued against such confounding for most clonotypes. Because the same donors could not be followed over many years, the conclusions relied on cross-sectional statistical analysis. Excess twin sharing in beta out-of-frame sequences was weaker because fewer shared sequences lowered the signal-to-noise ratio.

Preparation of the library involved 5' RACE. The sample was run on an Illumina HiSeq 2000. A universal primer binding site was introduced by template switching, and a unique molecular identifier was present in the final cDNA, enabling accurate counting of TCR cDNA molecules. Specific primers in the conserved constant-segment region were used to synthesize first-strand cDNA for the TCR alpha and beta chains. To control for contamination, every cDNA library carried two barcodes: a SMART-Mk sample barcode plus Illumina barcodes. TruSeq adapter sequences, together with Illumina sample barcodes, were added in two successive PCR steps. The Illumina HiSeq platform was used with custom primers to sequence TCR alpha and beta cDNA libraries. In the original analysis: MiGEC was used to process raw reads and extract unique molecular identifiers, and MiXCR was used to find CDR3 positions. For each individual, recombination models were inferred using an EM algorithm with the repgenHMM and IGoR tools. Shared clonotypes were analyzed with the tcR package in R, and sharing was normalized by the product of cloneset sizes. To study raw recombination free of thymic and clonal selection effects, out-of-frame nonproductive sequences were analyzed. TCRdb reprocessing: public reads trimmed at Q25 with fastp, clones called with MiXCR, in-frame beta chains kept. Rows are combined by CDR3 protein, so each entry shows the most common genes and DNA. TCRdb, not the authors, supplied the V and J calls. The table for this sample lists fewer than 450,000 distinct CDR3 sequences; 9% to 10% of them were counted only once. About 9.1% of the sample lies in the top ten.

Every donor in the study was a healthy Caucasian. Three unrelated non-twin adults were additionally sequenced: a male aged 18 to 29, a male aged 50 to 59 and a female aged 50 to 59. Miltenyi CD45RO+ enrichment and human naive T-cell isolation kits were used to isolate memory (CD45RO+) and naive T cells from PBMC. CDR1 SGHVS and CDR2 FNYEAQ are derived from the germline V gene. Taken from cysteine to phenylalanine, the CDR3 has 17 residues. The entry retains the CDR3 DNA only, 51 bases that are in frame from base 1. V lost 1 base and J lost 6 bases; the stretch between them is 19 bases long. This clonotype was obtained from a woman aged 45-59 years in good health. The rearranged segments are TRBV7-6 and TRBJ2-1; TRBD2 might be the D gene, on 5 matching bases. The material sequenced was naive T cells sorted from blood. This specimen's cell subset or site label, interpreted: cells isolated with a human naive T-cell isolation kit. The DNA is as follows: TGTGCCAGCAGCTTAGGAAGGACTTCAAAGGCCCCCAATGAGCAGTTCTTC. It specifies CASSLGRTSKAPNEQFF.